These 8 T cell receptor beta chains were sequenced from one sample in a study of cytomegalovirus exposure and HLA in healthy donors. 60 Vbeta and 13 Jbeta primers were used in PCR. Method: immunoSEQ multiplex PCR; TCRdb's copy keeps in-frame clones and lacks some. The repertoire has tens of thousands of clones, about four fifths of them found once; the top ten carry 3.5% to 4%. The sequenced sample was PBMCs. The receptors come from a middle-aged woman in good health and CMV-seronegative.

This clone was counted between two and nine times. CDR3 residues: CAWSTVDRTNTEAFF. DNA for the CDR3: TGTGCCTGGAGTACTGTGGACAGGACGAACACTGAAGCTTTCTTT. This sequence joins TRBV30 and TRBJ1-1; 7 bases match TRBD1. Trimming removed 2 bases from V and 1 base from J; junction bases left unmatched: 7. CDR3 length equals 15 residues. The germline gives CDR1 GTSNPN, CDR2 SVGIG (reference sequence). The full variable domain, its missing parts supplied by reference TRBV30 and TRBJ1-1, is SQTIHQWPATLVQPVGSPLSLECTVEGTSNPNLYWYRQAAGRGLQLLFYSVGIGQISSEVPQNLSASRPQDRQFILSSKKLLLSDSGFYLCAWSTVDRTNTEAFFGQGTRLTVV.

The CDR3 is CASSEWGQSGYTF. CDR3 DNA sequence: TGTGCCAGCAGTGAATGGGGGCAGAGTGGCTACACCTTC. The genes are TRBV2 and TRBJ1-2; possibly TRBD1 for D (6 bases). The CDR3 length is 13 residues. The V and J ends lost 2 bases and 7 bases respectively, with 11 bases between them. CDR1 is SNHLY, CDR2 FYNNEI, per germline. Combining the CDR3 with reference TRBV2 and TRBJ1-2 gives the whole variable domain EPEVTQTPSHQVTQMGQEVILRCVPISNHLYFYWYRQILGQKVEFLVSFYNNEISEKSEIFDDQFSVERPDGSNFTLKIRSTKLEDSAMYFCASSEWGQSGYTFGSGTRLTVV.

This chain joins TRBV7-2 and TRBJ1-3, with 7 bases lining up with TRBD1. This CDR3 is 14 amino acids long. The V gene end was trimmed by 5 bases and the J gene end by 4 bases; junction bases not matched to a gene: 5. Germline V CDR1 and CDR2: SGHTA, FQGNSA. The CDR3 DNA follows: TGTGCCAGCAGCAAACAGGGGTACGGAAACACCATATATTTT. This codes for CASSKQGYGNTIYF. The full variable domain, completed using reference TRBV7-2 and TRBJ1-3, is GAGVSQSPSNKVTEKGKDVELRCDPISGHTALYWYRQSLGQGLEFLIYFQGNSAPDKSGLPSDRFSAERTGGSVSTLTIQRTQQEDSAVYLCASSKQGYGNTIYFGEGSWLTVV.

This chain uses TRBV7-6 with TRBJ2-1; a weak D match, TRBD2 (5 bases). V lost 1 base, J lost 0 bases, and 13 bases lay in between. The CDR3 contains 17 residues. Germline V gives CDR1 SGHVS, CDR2 FNYEAQ. The DNA of the CDR3 is TGTGCCAGCAGCTTAGAGGTAGCGCAGAGCTCCTACAATGAGCAGTTCTTC. Encoded protein: CASSLEVAQSSYNEQFF. Variable domain in full (rest from reference TRBV7-6 and TRBJ2-1): GAGVSQSPRYKVTKRGQDVALRCDPISGHVSLYWYRQALGQGPEFLTYFNYEAQQDKSGLPNDRFSAERPEGSISTLTIQRTEQRDSAMYRCASSLEVAQSSYNEQFFGPGTRLTVL.

There are a few counts of this clone. The chain couples TRBV19 to TRBJ1-1, with D hard to call. CDR3 length: 12 residues. Trimming took off 4 bases at V and 12 bases at J, with 15 bases between the two ends. CDR1 is LNHDA and CDR2 is SQIVND in the germline V gene (reference sequence). CDR3 coding DNA: TGTGCCAGTAGTACACTCGCCGTTAATCCTTTCTTT. Amino acids: CASSTLAVNPFF.

The chain carries TRBV19 and TRBJ2-5, with TRBD1 matching 7 bases. Germline CDR1 is LNHDA and CDR2 is SQIVND (reference sequence). The ends lost 3 bases at V and 5 bases at J; junction bases unmatched: 6. The CDR3 consists of 14 residues. This CDR3 is CASSIPGGLETQYF. As DNA, the CDR3 is TGTGCCAGTAGTATCCCAGGGGGTCTTGAGACCCAGTACTTC. The variable domain in full, completed from reference TRBV19 and TRBJ2-5, reads DGGITQSPKYLFRKEGQNVTLSCEQNLNHDAMYWYRQDPGQGLRLIYYSQIVNDFQKGDIAEGYSVSREKKESFPLTVTSAQKNPTAFYLCASSIPGGLETQYFGPGTRLLVL.

This sequence joins TRBV4-1 and TRBJ2-2; D might be TRBD2 (5 bases). The germline V and J ends were trimmed by 4 bases and 2 bases, with 20 bases remaining between them. The CDR3 spans 18 residues. Germline CDR1 reads MGHRA; CDR2 reads YSYEKL. The CDR3 bases are TGCGCCAGCAGCCGTACCCCGGGTCCGGGAAGCAACACCGGGGAGCTGTTTTTT. Translation: CASSRTPGPGSNTGELFF.

The CDR3, as DNA: TGTGCCAGCTCACCACCGATGGAGATCGAAGCTTTCTTT. Amino acid sequence: CASSPPMEIEAFF. This sequence joins TRBV18 and TRBJ1-1; D not resolved. The CDR3 is made up of 13 amino acids. Trimming cost V 0 bases and J 8 bases, with 10 bases left between them. CDR1 is KGHSH, CDR2 LQKENI, per germline.